Shown below are 13 T cell receptor beta chains from a single sample sequenced in a study of regulatory T cells in long-lasting Graves disease (dated by TCRdb to about 2021). The library came from multiplex PCR. The reads were generated on an Illumina HiSeq 4000. CDR3 regions were amplified by Arm-PCR with iRepertoire HTBI primers to construct TCR beta libraries. TCRdb reanalyzed the raw reads on its own, using fastp at Q25 for trimming and MiXCR for clone calling, and kept in-frame beta chains. Every distinct CDR3 protein forms one entry, paired with its most common genes and DNA. The sample table contains approximately 690,000 distinct CDR3 sequences; only one count was recorded for around 30% of them. The ten largest clones capture around 42% of the sample. This specimen's time point label, per the study, means: persistent/refractory GD, antithyroid drugs over 5 years with positive TRAb. For both TCR sequencing and RNA sequencing, RNA was extracted from PBMCs using TRIzol.

Specimen: peripheral blood mononuclear cells (PBMCs), collected when the disease was refractory, from a patient treated with antithyroid drugs. Receptors originate from a female donor with Graves disease.

A note on this clonotype: A much larger clonotype is one base distant, so this may be a read error. This chain connects TRBV28 to TRBJ1-5, with D hard to call. Germline V gene lookup returns CDR1 MDHEN and CDR2 SYDVKM. This CDR3 region has 15 residues. CDR3 nucleotide sequence: TGTACCAGCAGTTTTACAGCTGGCATCAATCAGCCCCAGCATTTT. The encoded protein is CTSSFTAGINQPQHF. The variable domain in full, completed from reference TRBV28 and TRBJ1-5, reads DVKVTQSSRYLVKRTGEKVFLECVQDMDHENMFWYRQDPGLGLRLIYFSYDVKMKEKGDIPEGYSVSREKKERFSLILESASTNQTSMYLCTSSFTAGINQPQHFGDGTRLSIL.

The chain links TRBV20-1 to TRBJ1-1; a possible D gene is TRBD1 (5 bases). Germline V lookup: CDR1 DFQATT, CDR2 SNEGSKA (reference sequence). Trimming left V 7 bases short and J 0 bases short, with 12 bases between. The CDR3 runs 13 residues. This CDR3 reads CSGGPIMNTEAFF. CDR3 bases: TGCAGTGGGGGACCCATCATGAACACTGAAGCTTTCTTT.

The V call is TRBV10-3, the J call TRBJ2-5; D gene uncertain. In germline, CDR1 is ENHRY, CDR2 SYGVKD. The CDR3 spans 14 residues. V lost 1 base, J lost 5 bases, and 11 bases lay in between. The CDR3 coding sequence is TGTGCCATCAGTGAGTTCGCAGTTGGGGAGACCCAGTACTTC. Its translation: CAISEFAVGETQYF.

In nucleotides, the CDR3 is TGCAGCGTTGAAACCGGGACAGGGTTTATAGACGAGCAGTACTTC. Protein product: CSVETGTGFIDEQYF. The chain links TRBV29-1 to TRBJ2-7, with 9 positions matching TRBD1. V was clipped by 2 bases and J by 5 bases; unmatched bases: 10. CDR1 is SQVTM and CDR2 is ANQGSEA in the germline V gene. CDR3 length equals 15 residues.

The sample holds many counts of this clonotype. The chain joins TRBV28 to TRBJ1-1; 9 nucleotides line up with TRBD1. Germline V gene sequence: CDR1 MDHEN, CDR2 SYDVKM. CDR3 length: 15 residues. The V and J ends lost 5 bases and 5 bases, in that order; junction bases with no gene match: 9. The CDR3 bases are TGTGCCAGCAGTCGACCGACAGGGGGAGGTACTGAAGCTTTCTTT. Translated, it gives CASSRPTGGGTEAFF. Looking up the rest from reference TRBV28 and TRBJ1-1 gives the full variable domain: DVKVTQSSRYLVKRTGEKVFLECVQDMDHENMFWYRQDPGLGLRLIYFSYDVKMKEKGDIPEGYSVSREKKERFSLILESASTNQTSMYLCASSRPTGGGTEAFFGQGTRLTVV.

The V gene is TRBV5-4, the J gene TRBJ2-5; possible D gene TRBD2, 6 bases. CDR3 length: 16 residues. V lost 4 bases and J 0 bases, leaving 16 bases between the germline ends. CDR1 and CDR2 (germline): SGHNT, YYREEE (reference sequence). The CDR3, as DNA: TGTGCCAGCAGCCCCCGTCTCAGGGACTACCAAGAGACCCAGTACTTC. The encoded protein is CASSPRLRDYQETQYF.

This chain links TRBV2 with TRBJ1-5, with TRBD1 identical over 9 bases. The CDR3 is 17 amino acids. Germline assignment: CDR1 SNHLY and CDR2 FYNNEI. V dropped 7 bases and J dropped 0; count of bases not matched to a gene: 10. The CDR3 coding sequence is TGTGCCAGCAAAGGACAGGGGCTAGATTATAGCAATCAGCCCCAGCATTTT. This sequence encodes CASKGQGLDYSNQPQHF.

This CDR3 is CASSVAVSTDTQYF. CDR3 DNA sequence: TGTGCCAGCAGCGTAGCGGTGAGCACAGATACGCAGTATTTT. The rearrangement joins TRBV12-3 or TRBV12-4 to TRBJ2-3; D might be TRBD2 (6 bases). This CDR3 comprises 14 residues. The V end was cut by 6 bases, the J end by 0 bases, with 10 bases between.

This clonotype was seen a handful of times. The rearrangement links TRBV5-1 to TRBJ1-1, with D hard to call. The germline V and J ends were trimmed by 4 bases and 8 bases, with 15 bases remaining between them. In germline, CDR1 is SGHRS, CDR2 YFSETQ. The CDR3 sequence is 13 residues long. CDR3 bases: TGCGCCAGCAGCGTGGGAGACGGGTGGGAAGCTTTCTTT. Amino acids: CASSVGDGWEAFF.

The V call is TRBV6-1, the J call TRBJ1-6, with a possible D match to TRBD1 (5 bases). The germline V gene encodes CDR1 MNHNS and CDR2 SASEGT. Trimming removed 6 bases at V and 5 bases at J, with 17 bases between. CDR3 length: 16 amino acids. CDR3 DNA: TGTGCCAGCAGCCGGTTGGGGGAGACAAATAATTCACCCCTCCACTTT. As protein: CASSRLGETNNSPLHF.

This sequence joins TRBV7-6 and TRBJ2-5; TRBD2 agrees at 16 bases. Germline V CDR1 and CDR2: SGHVS, FNYEAQ. The CDR3 contains 20 residues. V shed 0 bases and J 4 bases; nucleotides not matched to a gene: 11. CDR3 DNA: TGTGCCAGCAGCTTAGCGGCCGGGACTAGCGGGAGGGGACCACGAGAGACCCAGTACTTC. Protein sequence: CASSLAAGTSGRGPRETQYF.

V gene TRBV11-2 combines with J gene TRBJ2-6, with D unclear. There are 16 residues in the CDR3. V was pared by 0 bases and J by 1 base, with 7 bases between. Germline V lookup: CDR1 SGHAT, CDR2 FQNNGV. The CDR3, as DNA: TGTGCCAGCAGCTTAGATTCCGCATCTGGGGCCAACGTCCTGACTTTC. This codes for CASSLDSASGANVLTF.

The chain has TRBV6-1 and TRBJ1-4; 8 bases are shared with TRBD1. Per germline, CDR1 MNHNS and CDR2 SASEGT. The V gene end was trimmed by 5 bases and the J gene end by 6 bases; junction bases not matched to a gene: 8. The CDR3 covers 15 residues. CDR3 in amino acids: CASSPLGQGYEKLFF. The CDR3 DNA is TGTGCCAGCAGTCCCCTTGGACAGGGTTATGAAAAACTGTTTTTT.